These T cell receptor beta chains were read from a single sample in a study of blood T cell repertoires in COVID-19. Profiling relied on immunoSEQ multiplex PCR, and the TCRdb table lists in-frame clones only, not all of them. The sample lists 200,000 or so clones, less than 90% seen once, with approximately 6.2% in the top ten. Source material: peripheral blood. The receptors here all came from a woman aged 40 to 50 with acute or convalescent COVID-19. CDR3s include the opening cysteine and the closing phenylalanine or tryptophan. D genes are given only for firm matches. Expanded clones are given a class, and other clones once, few, many or no size at all.

clone size: .; D gene: TRBD2; J gene: TRBJ2-1; V gene: TRBV7-2; CDR3 protein: CASSSGLAGDKEFF; CDR3 DNA: TGTGCCAGCAGCTCTGGACTAGCGGGAGATAAGGAGTTCTTC
clone size: .; D gene: TRBD1; J gene: TRBJ2-7; V gene: TRBV27; CDR3 protein: CASSDRDSTYEQYF; CDR3 DNA: TGTGCCAGCAGTGACCGGGACAGCACCTACGAGCAGTACTTC
clone size: .; D gene: .; J gene: TRBJ1-1; V gene: TRBV28; CDR3 protein: CASSLSARGVTEAFF; CDR3 DNA: TGTGCCAGCAGTTTAAGTGCCCGCGGGGTGACTGAAGCTTTCTTT
clone size: .; D gene: TRBD2; J gene: TRBJ2-1; V gene: TRBV11-2; CDR3 protein: CASSLDLGTSGYYNEQFF; CDR3 DNA: TGTGCCAGCAGCTTAGATCTGGGGACTAGCGGCTACTACAATGAGCAGTTCTTC
clone size: .; D gene: TRBD1; J gene: TRBJ1-6; V gene: TRBV5-8; CDR3 protein: CASSSGQGSPALHF; CDR3 DNA: TGTGCCAGCAGCTCGGGACAGGGTAGTCCGGCCCTCCACTTT
clone size: .; D gene: TRBD1; J gene: TRBJ1-1; V gene: TRBV28; CDR3 protein: CASSLPRGQKNTEAFF; CDR3 DNA: TGTGCCAGCAGTTTGCCGAGGGGACAGAAGAACACTGAAGCTTTCTTT
clone size: once; D gene: .; J gene: TRBJ1-5; V gene: TRBV27; CDR3 protein: CASSVRPGWPQHF; CDR3 DNA: TGTGCCAGCAGTGTACGGCCCGGGTGGCCCCAGCATTTT
clone size: once; D gene: .; J gene: TRBJ2-7; V gene: TRBV6-6; CDR3 protein: CASSRERDGLSYEQYF; CDR3 DNA: TGTGCCAGCAGTCGAGAGAGAGACGGACTCTCCTACGAGCAGTACTTC
clone size: .; D gene: .; J gene: TRBJ1-1; V gene: TRBV2; CDR3 protein: CASMSRGGDTEAFF; CDR3 DNA: TGTGCCAGCATGAGCAGGGGTGGTGACACTGAAGCTTTCTTT
clone size: .; D gene: TRBD2; J gene: TRBJ2-1; V gene: TRBV11-2; CDR3 protein: CASSSTSGSYNEQFF; CDR3 DNA: TGTGCCAGCAGCTCGACTAGCGGGAGCTACAATGAGCAGTTCTTC
clone size: .; D gene: TRBD1; J gene: TRBJ2-4; V gene: TRBV5-4; CDR3 protein: CASSPRDRSERDIQYF; CDR3 DNA: TGTGCCAGCAGCCCAAGGGACAGGTCGGAACGGGACATTCAGTACTTC
clone size: few; D gene: TRBD1; J gene: TRBJ1-2; V gene: TRBV27; CDR3 protein: CASSLGTGSGYTF; CDR3 DNA: TGTGCCAGCAGTTTGGGGACAGGGTCTGGCTACACCTTC
clone size: few; D gene: .; J gene: TRBJ1-5; V gene: TRBV28; CDR3 protein: CASSKSQGGGGQHF; CDR3 DNA: TGTGCCAGCAGTAAGTCACAGGGTGGAGGAGGCCAGCATTTT
clone size: .; D gene: TRBD1; J gene: TRBJ1-5; V gene: TRBV28; CDR3 protein: CASSLIRQGDQPQHF; CDR3 DNA: TGTGCCAGCAGTCTTATTAGACAGGGAGATCAGCCCCAGCATTTT
clone size: .; D gene: .; J gene: TRBJ1-2; V gene: TRBV11-2; CDR3 protein: CASSLSVTVNYGYTF; CDR3 DNA: TGTGCCAGCAGCTTATCGGTGACAGTTAACTATGGCTACACCTTC
clone size: few; D gene: .; J gene: TRBJ2-6; V gene: TRBV15; CDR3 protein: CATSRDTGTGANVLTF; CDR3 DNA: TGTGCCACCAGCAGAGATACAGGGACTGGGGCCAACGTCCTGACTTTC
clone size: .; D gene: .; J gene: TRBJ2-1; V gene: TRBV7-3; CDR3 protein: CASSLGSGDKSYEQFF; CDR3 DNA: TGTGCCAGCAGCTTAGGGTCAGGGGATAAGTCGTATGAGCAGTTCTTC
clone size: .; D gene: TRBD1; J gene: TRBJ1-6; V gene: TRBV3-1/TRBV3-2; CDR3 protein: CASTGTGGRSPLHF; CDR3 DNA: TGTGCCAGCACCGGGACAGGGGGCCGGTCACCCCTCCACTTT
clone size: .; D gene: TRBD1; J gene: TRBJ1-1; V gene: TRBV5-6; CDR3 protein: CASSSSLGQVNTEAFF; CDR3 DNA: TGTGCCAGCAGCTCCTCCCTAGGACAGGTGAACACTGAAGCTTTCTTT
clone size: .; D gene: .; J gene: TRBJ2-2; V gene: TRBV5-4; CDR3 protein: CASSRYDTGELFF; CDR3 DNA: TGTGCCAGCAGCCGCTACGACACCGGGGAGCTGTTTTTT
clone size: .; D gene: .; J gene: TRBJ1-1; V gene: TRBV7-9; CDR3 protein: CASSSSPRGENTEAFF; CDR3 DNA: TGTGCCAGCAGCTCATCCCCTCGGGGGGAGAACACTGAAGCTTTCTTT
clone size: .; D gene: .; J gene: TRBJ1-3; V gene: TRBV19; CDR3 protein: CASSYLGLRSGNTIYF; CDR3 DNA: TGTGCCAGTAGCTACCTTGGGCTTCGCTCTGGAAACACCATATATTTT
clone size: .; D gene: .; J gene: TRBJ2-6; V gene: TRBV10-3; CDR3 protein: CAIREGGSGANVLTF; CDR3 DNA: TGTGCCATCAGGGAAGGGGGCTCTGGGGCCAACGTCCTGACTTTC
clone size: .; D gene: TRBD1; J gene: TRBJ2-1; V gene: TRBV12-3/TRBV12-4; CDR3 protein: CASISTGSEQFF; CDR3 DNA: TGTGCCAGCATCTCGACAGGGAGTGAGCAGTTCTTC
clone size: few; D gene: .; J gene: TRBJ2-5; V gene: TRBV21-1; CDR3 protein: CASSKPQGDKEETQYF; CDR3 DNA: TGTGCCAGCAGCAAACCCCAGGGGGATAAGGAAGAGACCCAGTACTTC
clone size: once; D gene: TRBD1; J gene: TRBJ2-2; V gene: TRBV3-1/TRBV3-2; CDR3 protein: CASSLTGGQGTNTGELFF; CDR3 DNA: TGTGCCAGCAGCCTAACAGGGGGACAGGGGACGAACACCGGGGAGCTGTTTTTT
clone size: .; D gene: .; J gene: TRBJ1-1; V gene: TRBV2; CDR3 protein: CASSAGRGPTEAFF; CDR3 DNA: TGTGCCAGCAGTGCGGGCAGGGGTCCGACTGAAGCTTTCTTT
clone size: .; D gene: TRBD2; J gene: TRBJ2-7; V gene: TRBV5-4; CDR3 protein: CASSFSPSGRASEQYF; CDR3 DNA: TGTGCCAGCAGCTTTTCTCCTAGCGGGAGGGCCAGCGAGCAGTACTTC
clone size: .; D gene: TRBD2; J gene: TRBJ2-3; V gene: TRBV10-3; CDR3 protein: CAISESTSGGIRDTQYF; CDR3 DNA: TGTGCCATCAGTGAGTCGACTAGCGGGGGTATTCGAGATACGCAGTATTTT
clone size: .; D gene: TRBD2; J gene: TRBJ2-5; V gene: TRBV4-1; CDR3 protein: CASSQTGLAGIKEIQYF; CDR3 DNA: TGCGCCAGCAGCCAAACGGGACTAGCGGGGATAAAAGAGATCCAGTACTTC
clone size: .; D gene: .; J gene: TRBJ2-1; V gene: TRBV24-1; CDR3 protein: CATSGYSYNEQFF; CDR3 DNA: TGTGCCACCAGTGGGTACAGCTACAATGAGCAGTTCTTC
clone size: .; D gene: .; J gene: TRBJ1-5; V gene: TRBV24-1; CDR3 protein: CATGGDSNQPQHF; CDR3 DNA: TGTGCCACCGGAGGGGATAGCAATCAGCCCCAGCATTTT
clone size: .; D gene: TRBD2; J gene: TRBJ2-5; V gene: TRBV27; CDR3 protein: CASKRGAGETQYF; CDR3 DNA: TGTGCCAGCAAGAGAGGAGCGGGGGAGACCCAGTACTTC
clone size: .; D gene: TRBD1; J gene: TRBJ1-1; V gene: TRBV9; CDR3 protein: CASSRTGQGEIEAFF; CDR3 DNA: TGTGCCAGCAGCAGAACCGGACAGGGGGAAATTGAAGCTTTCTTT
clone size: few; D gene: .; J gene: TRBJ2-7; V gene: TRBV18; CDR3 protein: CASSPIQGPNEQYF; CDR3 DNA: TGTGCCAGCTCACCAATACAGGGCCCCAACGAGCAGTACTTC
clone size: .; D gene: TRBD2; J gene: TRBJ2-3; V gene: TRBV7-9; CDR3 protein: CASSLVSGGPDTQYF; CDR3 DNA: TGTGCCAGCAGCTTAGTCTCGGGGGGGCCCGATACGCAGTATTTT
clone size: .; D gene: .; J gene: TRBJ2-7; V gene: TRBV6-6; CDR3 protein: CASSYSVYEQYF; CDR3 DNA: TGTGCCAGCAGTTACTCCGTCTACGAGCAGTACTTC
clone size: few; D gene: .; J gene: TRBJ1-2; V gene: TRBV30; CDR3 protein: CAWSVWRGYGYTF; CDR3 DNA: TGTGCCTGGAGTGTCTGGAGGGGCTATGGCTACACCTTC
clone size: .; D gene: TRBD1; J gene: TRBJ1-2; V gene: TRBV20-1; CDR3 protein: CSASGDRGGGYTF; CDR3 DNA: TGCAGTGCTAGTGGAGACAGGGGAGGGGGCTACACCTTC
clone size: .; D gene: .; J gene: TRBJ1-6; V gene: TRBV12-3/TRBV12-4; CDR3 protein: CASSGVGGSPLHF; CDR3 DNA: TGTGCCAGCAGCGGGGTCGGGGGATCACCCCTCCACTTT
clone size: .; D gene: .; J gene: TRBJ2-5; V gene: TRBV12-3/TRBV12-4; CDR3 protein: CASSFSLETQYF; CDR3 DNA: TGTGCCAGCAGTTTTAGCCTGGAGACCCAGTACTTC
clone size: .; D gene: .; J gene: TRBJ1-3; V gene: TRBV6-5; CDR3 protein: CASRQSLSSGNTIYF; CDR3 DNA: TGTGCCAGCAGACAGAGCCTGAGCTCTGGAAACACCATATATTTT
clone size: .; D gene: .; J gene: TRBJ1-6; V gene: TRBV28; CDR3 protein: CASSFGPPGDNSPLHF; CDR3 DNA: TGTGCCAGCAGTTTCGGCCCTCCAGGTGACAATTCACCCCTCCACTTT
clone size: .; D gene: .; J gene: TRBJ2-3; V gene: TRBV28; CDR3 protein: CASSLPAGQDTQYF; CDR3 DNA: TGTGCCAGCAGTTTACCGGCAGGGCAAGATACGCAGTATTTT
clone size: .; D gene: TRBD2; J gene: TRBJ2-5; V gene: TRBV24-1; CDR3 protein: CATSGYPGGETQYF; CDR3 DNA: TGTGCCACCAGTGGTTACCCGGGGGGAGAGACCCAGTACTTC
clone size: .; D gene: .; J gene: TRBJ2-7; V gene: TRBV6-5; CDR3 protein: CASSYSNVGGPFEQYF; CDR3 DNA: TGTGCCAGCAGTTACTCGAATGTGGGGGGGCCTTTCGAGCAGTACTTC
clone size: .; D gene: TRBD1; J gene: TRBJ1-2; V gene: TRBV6-5; CDR3 protein: CASSSSGTGVYGYTF; CDR3 DNA: TGTGCCAGCAGTTCCTCCGGGACAGGTGTCTATGGCTACACCTTC
clone size: .; D gene: TRBD2; J gene: TRBJ2-7; V gene: TRBV27; CDR3 protein: CASGVAGGSLGEQYF; CDR3 DNA: TGTGCCAGCGGGGTCGCGGGCGGGAGTCTGGGCGAGCAGTACTTC
clone size: .; D gene: .; J gene: TRBJ2-3; V gene: TRBV6-5; CDR3 protein: CASSRGSTGRDTQYF; CDR3 DNA: TGTGCCAGCTCCCGGGGATCCACAGGGCGGGATACGCAGTATTTT